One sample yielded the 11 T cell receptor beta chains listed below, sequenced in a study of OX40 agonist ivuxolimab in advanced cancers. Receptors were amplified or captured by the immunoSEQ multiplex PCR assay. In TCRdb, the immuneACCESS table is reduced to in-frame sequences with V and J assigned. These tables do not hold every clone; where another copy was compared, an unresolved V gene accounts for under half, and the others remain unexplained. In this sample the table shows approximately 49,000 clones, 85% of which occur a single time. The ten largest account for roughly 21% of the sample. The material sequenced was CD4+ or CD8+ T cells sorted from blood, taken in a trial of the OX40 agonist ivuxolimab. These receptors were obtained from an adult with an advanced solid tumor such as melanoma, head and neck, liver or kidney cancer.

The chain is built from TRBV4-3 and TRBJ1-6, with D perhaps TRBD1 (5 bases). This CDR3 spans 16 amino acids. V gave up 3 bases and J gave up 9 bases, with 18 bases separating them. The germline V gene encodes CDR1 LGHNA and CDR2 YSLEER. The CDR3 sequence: CASSHGTGGAGSPLHF. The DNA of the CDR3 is TGCGCCAGCAGCCATGGGACGGGCGGCGCAGGTTCACCCCTCCACTTT.

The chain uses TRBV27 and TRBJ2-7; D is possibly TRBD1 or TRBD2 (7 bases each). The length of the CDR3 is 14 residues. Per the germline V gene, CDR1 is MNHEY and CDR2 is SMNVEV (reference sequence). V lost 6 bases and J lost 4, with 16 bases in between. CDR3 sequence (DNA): TGTGCCAGCAGAACAGGGGAGGGGGGTTACGAGCAGTACGTC. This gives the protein CASRTGEGGYEQYV.

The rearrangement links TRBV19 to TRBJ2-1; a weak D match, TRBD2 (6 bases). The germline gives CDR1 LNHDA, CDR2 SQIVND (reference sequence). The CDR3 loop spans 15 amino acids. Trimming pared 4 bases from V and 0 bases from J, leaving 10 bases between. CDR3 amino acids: CASSTRGGSYNEQFF. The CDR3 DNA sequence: TGTGCCAGTAGTACGCGGGGAGGCTCCTACAATGAGCAGTTCTTC. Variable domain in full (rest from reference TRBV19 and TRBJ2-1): DGGITQSPKYLFRKEGQNVTLSCEQNLNHDAMYWYRQDPGQGLRLIYYSQIVNDFQKGDIAEGYSVSREKKESFPLTVTSAQKNPTAFYLCASSTRGGSYNEQFFGPGTRLTVL.

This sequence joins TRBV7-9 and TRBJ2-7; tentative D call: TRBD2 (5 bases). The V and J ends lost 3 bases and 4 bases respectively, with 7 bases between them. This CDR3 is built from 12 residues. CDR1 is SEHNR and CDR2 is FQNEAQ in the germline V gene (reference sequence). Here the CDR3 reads CASSFGDYEQYV. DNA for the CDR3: TGTGCCAGCAGCTTCGGGGATTACGAGCAGTACGTC.

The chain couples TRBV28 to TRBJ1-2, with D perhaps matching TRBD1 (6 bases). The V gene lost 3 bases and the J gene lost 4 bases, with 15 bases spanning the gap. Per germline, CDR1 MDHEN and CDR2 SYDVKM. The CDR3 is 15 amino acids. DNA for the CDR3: TGTGCCAGCAGTTTCCAAGGGCAGGGGAGCTATGGCTACACCTTC. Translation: CASSFQGQGSYGYTF.

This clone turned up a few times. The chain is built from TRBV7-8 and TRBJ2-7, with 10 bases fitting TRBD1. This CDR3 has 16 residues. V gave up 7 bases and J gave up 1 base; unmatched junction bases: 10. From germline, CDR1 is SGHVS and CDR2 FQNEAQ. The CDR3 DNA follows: TGTGCCAGCAACTTCCGTTGGGACAGGGGTTCCTACGAGCAGTACTTC. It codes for CASNFRWDRGSYEQYF.

As DNA, the CDR3 is TGTGCCAGCAGTTTGCGGCAGAACACTGAAGCTTTCTTT. Its protein is CASSLRQNTEAFF. V gene TRBV28 combines with J gene TRBJ1-1; no firm D call. The CDR3 spans 13 residues. Looked up from germline, CDR1 is MDHEN and CDR2 is SYDVKM. Deletions cut 3 bases from V and 1 base from J, with 6 bases between.

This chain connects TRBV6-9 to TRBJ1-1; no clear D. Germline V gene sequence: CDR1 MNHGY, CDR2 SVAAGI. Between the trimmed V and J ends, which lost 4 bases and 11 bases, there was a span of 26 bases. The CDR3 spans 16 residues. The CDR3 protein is CASSSRRRETSVLAFF. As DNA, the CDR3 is TGTGCCAGCAGTTCCCGTAGGCGGGAGACTTCGGTGCTGGCTTTCTTT.

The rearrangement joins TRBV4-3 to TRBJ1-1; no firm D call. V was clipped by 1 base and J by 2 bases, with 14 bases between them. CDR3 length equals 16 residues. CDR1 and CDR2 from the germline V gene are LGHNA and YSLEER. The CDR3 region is CASSQGLSGANTEAFF. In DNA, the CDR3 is TGCGCCAGCAGCCAAGGTCTCTCAGGCGCTAACACTGAAGCTTTCTTT.

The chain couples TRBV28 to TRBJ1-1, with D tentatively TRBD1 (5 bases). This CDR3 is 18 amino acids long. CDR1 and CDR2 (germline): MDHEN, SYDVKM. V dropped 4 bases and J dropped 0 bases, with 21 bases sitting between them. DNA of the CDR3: TGTGCCAGCAGTTCTGAGGGGAGGGCGCCACGGATGAACACTGAAGCTTTCTTT. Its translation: CASSSEGRAPRMNTEAFF.

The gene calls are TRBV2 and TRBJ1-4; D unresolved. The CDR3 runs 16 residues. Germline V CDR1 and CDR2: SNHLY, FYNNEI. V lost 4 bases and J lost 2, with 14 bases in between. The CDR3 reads CASSGRMDPTNEKLFF. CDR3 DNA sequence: TGTGCCAGCAGTGGACGGATGGACCCCACTAATGAAAAACTGTTTTTT.